This T cell receptor beta chain was retrieved from a study of cytomegalovirus exposure and HLA in healthy donors. Here immunoSEQ multiplex PCR was the method, and the copy in TCRdb shows in-frame clones only, minus some. Among about 190,000 clones, 86% were seen once, and the ten largest hold roughly 1.5%. V lost 3 bases, J lost 7 bases, and 3 bases stayed unmatched. The CDR3 is made up of 14 amino acids. CDR1 is LNHDA and CDR2 is SQIVND in the germline V gene (reference sequence). It was the roughly 110-subject validation cohort, separate from the roughly 700-subject first cohort, to which the donors belonged. Study-level points and caveats: Both high specificity and high sensitivity reportedly marked the classifier's diagnosis of cytomegalovirus status.

About this clone itself: The antigen remains unidentified.

The gene calls are TRBV19 and TRBJ1-4; 9 bases agree with TRBD1. This sequence was found in a woman aged 18-30 years in good health and CMV-seronegative. What was sequenced was PBMCs. CDR3 bases: TGTGCCAGTAGTATCGGGACAGGGATTGAAAAACTGTTTTTT. Translation gives CASSIGTGIEKLFF.